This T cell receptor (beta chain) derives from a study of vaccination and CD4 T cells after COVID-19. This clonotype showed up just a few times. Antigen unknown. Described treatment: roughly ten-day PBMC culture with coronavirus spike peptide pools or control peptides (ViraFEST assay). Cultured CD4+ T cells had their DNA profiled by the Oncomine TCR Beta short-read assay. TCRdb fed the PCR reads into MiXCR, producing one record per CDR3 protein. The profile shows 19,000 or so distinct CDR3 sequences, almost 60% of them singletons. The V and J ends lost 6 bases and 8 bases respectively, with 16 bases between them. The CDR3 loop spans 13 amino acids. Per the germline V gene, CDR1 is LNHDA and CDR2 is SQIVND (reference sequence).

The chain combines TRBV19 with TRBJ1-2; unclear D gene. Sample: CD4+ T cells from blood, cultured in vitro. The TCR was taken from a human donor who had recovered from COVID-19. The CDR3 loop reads CASRTGPPRGYTF. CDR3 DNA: TGTGCCAGTAGAACCGGGCCCCCCCGAGGCTACACCTTC.